The clone carrying this T cell receptor beta chain was counted a few times. Its antigen is not identified. The germline gives CDR1 SGHTA, CDR2 FQGNSA. The CDR3 loop spans 16 amino acids. J gave up 4 bases and V 3 bases, and 4 bases lay outside the gene matches. The source of the sample is a study of CD8 T cells in ankylosing spondylitis. Study-wide findings and caveats: Fewer than ten highly homologous variants made up a TCR beta motif, and this motif appeared characteristic of ankylosing spondylitis blood.

As the method for making TCR beta libraries, quantitative 5'-RACE with molecular barcodes was used. TCRdb redid the calling of the 5' RACE reads with MiXCR, one entry per CDR3 protein. The repertoire has about 450,000 distinct CDR3 sequences, 25% to 30% of them found once; the top ten carry under 0.9%. Sample: blood, either unsorted or a sorted T cell fraction (not recorded which). This TCR came from a male donor with ankylosing spondylitis. This chain connects TRBV7-2 to TRBJ2-1; 12 bases fit TRBD2. The CDR3 reads CASSLLAGGLYNEQFF. In nucleotides, the CDR3 is TGTGCCAGCAGCTTGCTAGCGGGAGGGCTTTACAATGAGCAGTTCTTC.